These T cell receptor beta chains were read from a single sample in a study of post-analysis software for immune sequencing data. Via MiXCR, TCRdb re-called the PCR reads, giving one row per CDR3 protein. This table holds roughly 200,000 distinct CDR3 sequences, about 30% found once. Sequenced material: blood. These receptors were collected from a girl between 2 and 17 years old with multiple sclerosis. Both conserved end residues are part of each CDR3. A D gene is named only where the DNA matches it firmly. Clone size is shown for a subset of rows, as once, few, many or a class of expanded clone.

>TRBJ1-1|few|15|TRBV30|-
TGTGCCCGTTGGGCCCCTTCAGGTCGGAACACTGAAGCTTTCTTT
CARWAPSGRNTEAFF
>TRBJ2-1|few|16|TRBV5-1|TRBD2
TGCGCCAGCAGCTTGGCCATCGGGACTAGGAACAATGAGCAGTTCTTC
CASSLAIGTRNNEQFF
>TRBJ1-2|many|13|TRBV20-1|TRBD1
TGCAGTGCTAGAATGACAGGGGAGTATGGCTACACCTTC
CSARMTGEYGYTF
>TRBJ2-7|few|14|TRBV7-2|-
TGTGCCAGCAGCTTAGAATGGGGAAGCTACGAGCAGTACTTC
CASSLEWGSYEQYF
>TRBJ1-2|many|13|TRBV10-3|-
TGTGCCATCAGTGAGTCGGAAAACTATGGCTACACCTTC
CAISESENYGYTF
>TRBJ2-3|many|13|TRBV5-5|-
TGTGCCAGCACCAAGGGGTTCACAGATACGCAGTATTTT
CASTKGFTDTQYF
>TRBJ2-7|many|14|TRBV20-1|-
TGCAGTGCCCGATCCACCACAGTCACCTACGAGCAGTACTTC
CSARSTTVTYEQYF
>TRBJ2-5|-|14|TRBV3-1|TRBD1
TGTGCCAGCAGCCAAACAGGGGGGATGAAGACCCAGTACTTC
CASSQTGGMKTQYF
>TRBJ1-2|many|12|TRBV10-3|-
TGTGCCATCAATACAGCGCTGGATGGCTACACCTTC
CAINTALDGYTF
>TRBJ2-3|-|18|TRBV5-1|TRBD2
TGCGCCAGCAGCTTGCTCGGGACTAGCGGAGAATACACAGATACGCGGTATTTT
CASSLLGTSGEYTDTRYF
>TRBJ2-7|many|13|TRBV7-9|-
TGTGCCAGCAGCTATGGTCAAATCTACGAGCAGTACTTC
CASSYGQIYEQYF
>TRBJ2-1|-|13|TRBV30|-
TGTGCCTGGGAGTTGACAGTGGGCGATGAGCAGTTCTTC
CAWELTVGDEQFF
>TRBJ1-2|-|13|TRBV28|-
TGTGCCAGCAGTACAGGTGGCGCCTATGGCTACACCTTC
CASSTGGAYGYTF
>TRBJ2-2|-|16|TRBV5-6|-
TGTGCCAGCAGGGCTGATCCGGGGCCCAGCGCCGGGGAGCTGTTTTTT
CASRADPGPSAGELFF
>TRBJ1-1|-|15|TRBV6-6|-
TGTGCCAGCAGTCCCGGGACGGATATGAACACTGAAGCTTTCTTT
CASSPGTDMNTEAFF
>TRBJ2-1|few|16|TRBV19|-
TGTGCCAGTAGTATAGCCGGGGTCCCATCCTACAATGAGCAGTTCTTC
CASSIAGVPSYNEQFF
>TRBJ1-1|-|14|TRBV20-1|-
TGCAGTGCCCGGGTTGGAGGGGGAGAGACTGAAGCTTTCTTT
CSARVGGGETEAFF
>TRBJ2-7|-|11|TRBV24-1|-
TGTGCCACCAGTGATTTTGGCGAGCAGTACTTC
CATSDFGEQYF
>TRBJ2-1|many|12|TRBV6-1|-
TGTGCCAGCAGTGACAGATACAATGAGCAGTTCTTC
CASSDRYNEQFF
>TRBJ2-7|many|14|TRBV20-1|TRBD1
TGCAGTGCTAGGGTGGGGACAGGGGACTACGAGCAGTACTTC
CSARVGTGDYEQYF
>TRBJ1-4|few|12|TRBV5-1|-
TGCGCCAGCAGCTCGGACCTTGAAAAACGGTTTTTT
CASSSDLEKRFF
>TRBJ1-2|many|15|TRBV12-3/TRBV12-4|TRBD1
TGTGCCAGCAGCTTAGGGGACAGGGCGCACTATGGCTACACCTTC
CASSLGDRAHYGYTF
>TRBJ1-1|-|13|TRBV12-3/TRBV12-4|-
TGTGCCAGCAGTTTAGTTGAACAGAGTGAAGCTTTCTTT
CASSLVEQSEAFF
>TRBJ2-7|many|13|TRBV28|-
TGTGCCAGCAGCCCGGGACAAGACTACGAGCAGTACTTC
CASSPGQDYEQYF
>TRBJ2-7|few|15|TRBV7-2|TRBD1
TGTGCCAGCAGCTTAGGGACAGGCGGAAACTACGAGCAGTACTTC
CASSLGTGGNYEQYF
>TRBJ2-6|many|17|TRBV12-3/TRBV12-4|-
TGTGCCAGCAGCCCCGTAGGCGGCCGCTCTGGGGCCAACGTCCTGACTTTC
CASSPVGGRSGANVLTF
>TRBJ1-5|many|13|TRBV29-1|TRBD1
TGCAGCGCAGGACAGGGAAGGGATCAGCCCCAGCATTTT
CSAGQGRDQPQHF
>TRBJ2-1|many|17|TRBV15|-
TGTGCCACCAGCAGAGAGGCGGTTAGTATGGTGCGAGTTGAGCAGTTCTTC
CATSREAVSMVRVEQFF
>TRBJ1-5|-|14|TRBV12-3/TRBV12-4|-
TGTGCCAGCAGTTTTAGGGGTGGGAGTCAGCCCCAGCATTTT
CASSFRGGSQPQHF
>TRBJ2-7|-|14|TRBV7-6|TRBD2
TGTGCCAGCAGCATTAGCGGGAGGGCCCACGAGCAGTACTTC
CASSISGRAHEQYF
>TRBJ2-7|many|13|TRBV15|-
TGTGCCACCAGCAGAGATAGGTGGTACGAGCAGTACTTC
CATSRDRWYEQYF
>TRBJ2-3|-|15|TRBV5-1|-
TGCGCCAGCAGCTGGGGACCCGGGGGGCCAGATACGCAGTATTTT
CASSWGPGGPDTQYF
>TRBJ2-7|many|14|TRBV28|TRBD1
TGTGCCAGCAGTCCGGAGACAGGGAAAGTCGAGCAGTACTTC
CASSPETGKVEQYF
>TRBJ2-3|many|14|TRBV20-1|-
TGCAGTGCTAGAGATCCCAGGGTATCAGATACGCAGTATTTT
CSARDPRVSDTQYF
>TRBJ1-5|-|14|TRBV6-5|-
TGTGCCAGCAGTTACTGGCCGCTCAAGGGGCCCCAGCATTTT
CASSYWPLKGPQHF
>TRBJ2-3|-|15|TRBV5-1|TRBD2
TGCGCCAGCAGCGAGCGGGGCAGCGGGACAGATACGCAGTATTTT
CASSERGSGTDTQYF
>TRBJ2-7|few|18|TRBV4-1|-
TGCGCCAGCAGCCAAGTCGATTTCTTAGGAGCCTCGACCTACGAGCAGTACTTC
CASSQVDFLGASTYEQYF
>TRBJ1-1|-|14|TRBV5-5|-
TGTGCCAGCAGCTCATTCGGACCGAACACTGAAGCTTTCTTT
CASSSFGPNTEAFF
>TRBJ1-5|many|14|TRBV29-1|-
TGCAGCGTTGTGGCAGGGGTTAGCAATCAGCCCCAGCATTTT
CSVVAGVSNQPQHF
>TRBJ2-1|many|16|TRBV29-1|-
TGCAGCGTTGAAGGGACCCCCCGGAGCTCCTACAATGAGCAGTTCTTC
CSVEGTPRSSYNEQFF
>TRBJ2-5|many|12|TRBV18|-
TGTGCCAGCTCACCATCCGGAGAGACCCAGTACTTC
CASSPSGETQYF
>TRBJ2-3|many|19|TRBV6-1|-
TGTGCCAGCAGGGCGGTCCGATCAAGGCTATCCACTATTGGAGATACGCAGTATTTT
CASRAVRSRLSTIGDTQYF
>TRBJ2-7|-|16|TRBV2|-
TGTGCCAGCAGTGACGGTCCAGGGAAACTTGATAGTGAGCAGTACTTC
CASSDGPGKLDSEQYF
>TRBJ2-2|-|13|TRBV30|-
TGTGCCTCCCGGCCGGGGAGCACCGGGGAGCTGTTTTTT
CASRPGSTGELFF
>TRBJ2-6|-|15|TRBV18|-
TGTGCCAGCTCACCGGGGACCTCGGGGGCCAACGTCCTGACTTTC
CASSPGTSGANVLTF
>TRBJ1-5|few|13|TRBV20-1|-
TGCAGTGCTATAGCCTTTAGCAATCAGCCCCAGCATTTT
CSAIAFSNQPQHF
>TRBJ2-7|-|14|TRBV10-1|-
TGCGCCAGCAGTGAGTCCCAGAACCCCTACGAGCAGTACTTC
CASSESQNPYEQYF
>TRBJ2-5|few|13|TRBV14|-
TGTGCCAGCAGCCGATGGGGGCAGGAGACCCAGTACTTC
CASSRWGQETQYF
>TRBJ2-3|many|13|TRBV7-9|-
TGTGCCAGCGGCGTACAGAAAACAGATACGCAGTATTTT
CASGVQKTDTQYF
>TRBJ2-3|few|17|TRBV5-6|TRBD2
TGTGCCAGCAGCTTGGATGGGGGGACTAGGAGGACAGATACGCAGTATTTT
CASSLDGGTRRTDTQYF
>TRBJ2-1|many|17|TRBV3-1|TRBD2
TGTGCCAGCAGCCAAGATAGAGGACTAGCGACCTACAATGAGCAGTTCTTC
CASSQDRGLATYNEQFF
>TRBJ2-1|few|15|TRBV24-1|TRBD2
TGTGCCACCAGTGGTAGCGGGACACTCTACAATGAGCAGTTCTTC
CATSGSGTLYNEQFF
>TRBJ2-4|-|14|TRBV19|TRBD1
TGTGCCAGTACTAATCCGGGACAGGGAAACATTCAGTACTTC
CASTNPGQGNIQYF
>TRBJ2-7|-|15|TRBV3-1|-
TGTGCCAGCAGCCAAGTCCGGGCTAGCTTCGATGAGCAGTACTTC
CASSQVRASFDEQYF
>TRBJ2-3|-|12|TRBV2|-
TGTGCCAGCAGACTAGCTCCAGATACGCAGTATTTT
CASRLAPDTQYF